The 8 T cell receptor beta chains presented below share a single source sample, sequenced in a study of cytomegalovirus exposure and HLA in healthy donors. Primers: 60 Vbeta forward and 13 Jbeta reverse. The data were produced by immunoSEQ multiplex PCR, yet TCRdb's version contains in-frame clones alone and is incomplete. The sample has some 130,000 clones; around 81% are singletons. Sequenced: PBMCs. Every receptor here comes from a man in his late teens or twenties in good health and CMV-seronegative.

This chain connects TRBV5-1 to TRBJ2-7; the D gene is possibly TRBD2 (7 bases). This CDR3 spans 13 amino acids. The V gene's germline CDR1 is SGHRS and CDR2 YFSETQ. The V end was cut by 3 bases, the J end by 8 bases, with 15 bases between. CDR3: CASSSSGGGKQYF. In DNA, the CDR3 is TGCGCCAGCAGCTCCTCGGGGGGCGGCAAGCAGTACTTC.

This clone was seen only a few times. The chain joins TRBV19 to TRBJ1-2; D remains unclear. The CDR3 loop spans 12 amino acids. Germline values: CDR1 LNHDA, CDR2 SQIVND (reference sequence). V was cut by 3 bases and J by 4 bases, with 6 bases left in between. CDR3 sequence: CASSISVYGYTF. The CDR3 coding sequence is TGTGCCAGTAGTATCTCAGTCTATGGCTACACCTTC.

The table lists this clone with a few counts. This sequence joins TRBV6-6 and TRBJ2-5; tentative D call: TRBD1 (5 bases). Per the germline V gene, CDR1 is MNHNY and CDR2 is SVGAGI (reference sequence). This CDR3 has 13 amino acids. Trimming pared 5 bases from V and 5 bases from J, leaving 12 bases between. In DNA form, the CDR3 reads TGTGCCAGCAGTCCCAGGGCAGGGGAGACCCAGTACTTC. Protein: CASSPRAGETQYF.

The V and J genes are TRBV5-6 and TRBJ1-2; TRBD1 matches 10 bases. V lost 4 bases to trimming and J lost 5 bases; unmatched junction nucleotides: 11. Germline values: CDR1 SGHDT, CDR2 YYEEEE. The CDR3 has 16 amino acids. CDR3: CASSLTDRGLGYGYTF. CDR3 bases: TGTGCCAGCAGCCTCACCGACAGGGGGCTAGGTTATGGCTACACCTTC. Full variable domain (outside the CDR3, taken from reference TRBV5-6 and TRBJ1-2): DAGVTQSPTHLIKTRGQQVTLRCSPKSGHDTVSWYQQALGQGPQFIFQYYEEEERQRGNFPDRFSGHQFPNYSSELNVNALLLGDSALYLCASSLTDRGLGYGYTFGSGTRLTVV.

The chain has TRBV19 and TRBJ1-1; D is possibly TRBD1 (5 bases). This CDR3 spans 15 amino acids. Trimming took 2 bases from V and 0 from J, leaving 10 bases between them. Germline V lookup: CDR1 LNHDA, CDR2 SQIVND (reference sequence). Written as DNA, the CDR3 is TGTGCCAGTAGTATAAGGGGATGGGTGAACACTGAAGCTTTCTTT. Its protein product is CASSIRGWVNTEAFF.

In its sample, this clone was seen a few times. CDR3 protein: CASSEQGLYNEKLFF. DNA for the CDR3: TGTGCCAGCAGCGAACAGGGCTTATATAATGAAAAACTGTTTTTT. The V call is TRBV7-2, the J call TRBJ1-4; possible D gene TRBD1, 6 bases. The CDR3 loop spans 15 amino acids. Between the trimmed V and J ends, which lost 5 bases and 4 bases, there was a span of 14 bases. The germline V gene encodes CDR1 SGHTA and CDR2 FQGNSA.

The chain is built from TRBV18 and TRBJ1-2, with TRBD1 identical over 7 bases. The V gene end was trimmed by 5 bases and the J gene end by 4 bases; junction bases not matched to a gene: 7. The germline CDR1 and CDR2 sequences are KGHSH and LQKENI. This CDR3 spans 14 amino acids. CDR3 region: CASSGDQGGYGYTF. The CDR3 DNA is TGTGCCAGCTCAGGAGACCAGGGGGGCTATGGCTACACCTTC.

The CDR3 spells CASSVPPVDTQYF. The CDR3 coding sequence is TGTGCCAGCAGCGTACCTCCTGTAGATACGCAGTATTTT. The V gene is TRBV9, the J gene TRBJ2-3, with D hard to call. There are 13 residues in the CDR3. The V and J ends lost 1 base and 5 bases respectively, with 8 bases between them. Germline loops: CDR1 SGDLS, CDR2 YYNGEE.